This T cell receptor beta chain was documented in a study of OX40 agonist ivuxolimab in advanced cancers. Study context: As their treatment, patients were administered ivuxolimab, an agonistic anti-OX40 (CD134) antibody. Study conclusions and caveats: Near-lowest levels of clonal expansion characterized partial responders at 0.1-3.0 mg/kg.

The study sampled blood at baseline, cycle 4 day 1, and cycle 7 day 1. CDR3 length: 16 amino acids. With 1 base removed from V and 1 base from J, the gap between germline ends came to 14 bases. CDR1 is PRHDT and CDR2 is FYEKMQ in the germline V gene (reference sequence). This clone is a singleton in its sample. Its antigen is not identified. The method was immunoSEQ multiplex PCR; TCRdb's version includes in-frame clones alone and lacks a portion of them. The table records 25,000 to 30,000 clones, approximately 78% of them present only once. The chain links TRBV13 to TRBJ2-7, with D tentatively TRBD1 or TRBD2 (5 bases each). Specimen: CD4+ or CD8+ T cells sorted from blood, collected in a trial of the OX40 agonist ivuxolimab. The receptor's source is an adult with an advanced solid tumor such as melanoma, head and neck, liver or kidney cancer. The CDR3 nucleotides are TGTGCCAGCAGCTTAGACGTGGGACGGAGATCCTACGAGCAGTACTTC. It encodes CASSLDVGRRSYEQYF.